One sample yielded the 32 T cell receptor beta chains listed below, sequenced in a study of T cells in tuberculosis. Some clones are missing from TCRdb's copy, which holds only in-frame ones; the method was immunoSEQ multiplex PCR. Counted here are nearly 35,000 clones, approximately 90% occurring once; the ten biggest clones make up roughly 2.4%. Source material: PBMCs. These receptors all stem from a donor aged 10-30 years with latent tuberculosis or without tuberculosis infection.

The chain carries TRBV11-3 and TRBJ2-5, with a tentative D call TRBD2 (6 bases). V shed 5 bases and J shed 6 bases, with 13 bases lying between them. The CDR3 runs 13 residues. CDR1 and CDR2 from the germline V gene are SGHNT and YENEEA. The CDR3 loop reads CASSGGGGKTQYF. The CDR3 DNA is TGTGCCAGCAGCGGGGGAGGCGGAAAGACCCAGTACTTC.

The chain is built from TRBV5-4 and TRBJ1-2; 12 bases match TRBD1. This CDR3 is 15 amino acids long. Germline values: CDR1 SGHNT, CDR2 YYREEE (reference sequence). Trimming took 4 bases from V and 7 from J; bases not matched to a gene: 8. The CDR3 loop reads CASSRGDRGLSGYTF. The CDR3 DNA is TGTGCCAGCAGCCGTGGGGACAGGGGGCTGTCTGGCTACACCTTC.

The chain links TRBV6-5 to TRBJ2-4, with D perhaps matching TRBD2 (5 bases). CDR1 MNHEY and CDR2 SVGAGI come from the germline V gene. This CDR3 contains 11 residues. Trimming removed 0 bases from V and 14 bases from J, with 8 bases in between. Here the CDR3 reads CASSYSGEEYF. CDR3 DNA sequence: TGTGCCAGCAGTTACTCGGGAGAAGAGTACTTC.

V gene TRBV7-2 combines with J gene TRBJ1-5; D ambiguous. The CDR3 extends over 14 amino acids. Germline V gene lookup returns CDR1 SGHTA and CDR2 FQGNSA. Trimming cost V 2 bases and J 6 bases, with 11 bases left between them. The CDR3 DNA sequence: TGTGCCAGCAGCTTACTTTACGAGGGTCAGCCCCAGCATTTT. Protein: CASSLLYEGQPQHF.

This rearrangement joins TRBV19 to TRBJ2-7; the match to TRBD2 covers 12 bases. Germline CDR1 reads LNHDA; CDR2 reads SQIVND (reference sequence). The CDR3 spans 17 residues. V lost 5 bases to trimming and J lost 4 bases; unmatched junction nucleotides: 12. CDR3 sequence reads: CASSPDVGLAGLYEQYF. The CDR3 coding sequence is TGTGCCAGTAGTCCAGACGTCGGACTAGCGGGGCTATACGAGCAGTACTTC.

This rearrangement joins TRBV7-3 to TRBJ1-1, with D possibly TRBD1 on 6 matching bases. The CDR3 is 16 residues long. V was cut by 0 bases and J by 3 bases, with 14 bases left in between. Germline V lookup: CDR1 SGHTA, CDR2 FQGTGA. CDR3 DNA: TGTGCCAGCAGCTTAACCCGGGGGGCCGGGTACACTGAAGCTTTCTTT. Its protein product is CASSLTRGAGYTEAFF. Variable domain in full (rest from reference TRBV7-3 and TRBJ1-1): GAGVSQTPSNKVTEKGKYVELRCDPISGHTALYWYRQSLGQGPEFLIYFQGTGAADDSGLPNDRFFAVRPEGSVSTLKIQRTERGDSAVYLCASSLTRGAGYTEAFFGQGTRLTVV.

This CDR3 is CASSVGSSGANVLTF. The DNA for the CDR3 is TGCGCCAGCAGTGTGGGCAGCTCTGGGGCCAACGTCCTGACTTTC. The chain recombines TRBV5-1 with TRBJ2-6; D is undetermined. Germline V CDR1 and CDR2: SGHRS, YFSETQ. The length of the CDR3 is 15 residues. Trimming took off 5 bases at V and 0 bases at J, with 9 bases between the two ends.

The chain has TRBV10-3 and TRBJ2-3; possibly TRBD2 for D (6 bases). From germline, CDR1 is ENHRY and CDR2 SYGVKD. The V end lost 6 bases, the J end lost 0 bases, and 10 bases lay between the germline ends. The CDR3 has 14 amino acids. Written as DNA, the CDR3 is TGTGCCATCAGGGGCGGGGTTAGCACAGATACGCAGTATTTT. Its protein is CAIRGGVSTDTQYF.

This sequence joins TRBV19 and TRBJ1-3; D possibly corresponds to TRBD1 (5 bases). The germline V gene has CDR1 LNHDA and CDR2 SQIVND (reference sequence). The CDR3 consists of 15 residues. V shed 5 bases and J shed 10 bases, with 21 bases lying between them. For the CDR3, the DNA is TGTGCCAGTAGTCTTAGCTTCCCCCGGAGGGGTACCATATATTTT. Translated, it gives CASSLSFPRRGTIYF.

The CDR3 reads CASSPFATPGGNEQFF. CDR3 nucleotide sequence: TGTGCCAGCAGCCCTTTTGCGACGCCGGGTGGCAATGAGCAGTTCTTC. The V and J genes are TRBV5-6 and TRBJ2-1; D unresolved. CDR1 is SGHDT and CDR2 is YYEEEE in the germline V gene. CDR3 size: 16 residues. V dropped 4 bases and J dropped 6 bases, with 20 bases sitting between them.

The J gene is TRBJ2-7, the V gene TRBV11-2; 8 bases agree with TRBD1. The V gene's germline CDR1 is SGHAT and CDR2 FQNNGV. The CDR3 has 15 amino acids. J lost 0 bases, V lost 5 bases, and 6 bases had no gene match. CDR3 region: CASSRDRGHSYEQYF. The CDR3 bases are TGTGCCAGCAGCCGAGACAGGGGACACTCCTACGAGCAGTACTTC.

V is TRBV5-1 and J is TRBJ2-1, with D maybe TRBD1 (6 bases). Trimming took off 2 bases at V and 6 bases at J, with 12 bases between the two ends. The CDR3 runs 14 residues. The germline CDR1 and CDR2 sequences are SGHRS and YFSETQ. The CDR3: CASSFNSRGNEQFF. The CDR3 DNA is TGCGCCAGCAGCTTCAACTCCAGGGGCAATGAGCAGTTCTTC. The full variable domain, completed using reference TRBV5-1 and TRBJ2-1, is KAGVTQTPRYLIKTRGQQVTLSCSPISGHRSVSWYQQTPGQGLQFLFEYFSETQRNKGNFPGRFSGRQFSNSRSEMNVSTLELGDSALYLCASSFNSRGNEQFFGPGTRLTVL.

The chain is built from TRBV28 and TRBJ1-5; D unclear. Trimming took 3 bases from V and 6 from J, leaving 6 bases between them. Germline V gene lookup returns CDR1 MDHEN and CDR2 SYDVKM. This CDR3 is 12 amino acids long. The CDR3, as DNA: TGTGCCAGCAGTTTCCTAGGTCAGCCCCAGCATTTT. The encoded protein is CASSFLGQPQHF.

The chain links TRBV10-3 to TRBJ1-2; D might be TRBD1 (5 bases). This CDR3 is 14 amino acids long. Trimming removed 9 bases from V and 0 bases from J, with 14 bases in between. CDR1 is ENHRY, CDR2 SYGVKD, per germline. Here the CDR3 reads CAMTRGVSNYGYTF. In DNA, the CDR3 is TGTGCCATGACCCGGGGGGTCTCTAACTATGGCTACACCTTC.

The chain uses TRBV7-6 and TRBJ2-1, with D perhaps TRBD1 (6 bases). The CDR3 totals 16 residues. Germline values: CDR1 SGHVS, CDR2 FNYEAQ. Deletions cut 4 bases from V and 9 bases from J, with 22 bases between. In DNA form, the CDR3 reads TGTGCCAGCAGCTCTGCGCAGGGGCGCGCCTCGGGTGAGCAGTTCTTC. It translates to CASSSAQGRASGEQFF.

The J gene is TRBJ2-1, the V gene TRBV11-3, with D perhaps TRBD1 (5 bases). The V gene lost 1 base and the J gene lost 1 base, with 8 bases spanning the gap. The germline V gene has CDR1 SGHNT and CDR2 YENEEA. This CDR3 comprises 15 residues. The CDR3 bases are TGTGCCAGCAGCTTAGGGCGACAGTCCTACAATGAGCAGTTCTTC. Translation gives CASSLGRQSYNEQFF.

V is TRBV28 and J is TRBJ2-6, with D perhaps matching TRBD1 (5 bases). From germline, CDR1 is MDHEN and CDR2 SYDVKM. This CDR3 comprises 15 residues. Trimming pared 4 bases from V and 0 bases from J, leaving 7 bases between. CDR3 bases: TGTGCCAGCAGTTCGACAGTCTCTGGGGCCAACGTCCTGACTTTC. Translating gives CASSSTVSGANVLTF.

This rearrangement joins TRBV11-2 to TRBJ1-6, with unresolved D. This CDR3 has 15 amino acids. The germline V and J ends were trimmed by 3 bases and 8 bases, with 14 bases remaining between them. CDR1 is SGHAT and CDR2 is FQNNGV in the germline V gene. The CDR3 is CASSFSAPLDSPLHF. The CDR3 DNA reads TGTGCCAGCAGCTTTTCTGCGCCACTAGATTCACCCCTCCACTTT.

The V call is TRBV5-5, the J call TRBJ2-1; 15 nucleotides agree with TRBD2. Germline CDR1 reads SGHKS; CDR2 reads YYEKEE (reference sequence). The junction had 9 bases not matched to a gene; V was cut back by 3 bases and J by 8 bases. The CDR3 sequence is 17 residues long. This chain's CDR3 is CASSWRTSGRAGDEQFF. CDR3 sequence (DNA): TGTGCCAGCAGCTGGAGGACTAGCGGGAGGGCTGGCGATGAGCAGTTCTTC.

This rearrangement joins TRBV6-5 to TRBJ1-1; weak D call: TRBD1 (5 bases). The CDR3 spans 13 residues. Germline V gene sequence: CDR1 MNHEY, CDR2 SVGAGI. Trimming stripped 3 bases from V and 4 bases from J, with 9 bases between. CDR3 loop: CASSYTGVTEAFF. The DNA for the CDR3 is TGTGCCAGCAGTTATACAGGAGTCACTGAAGCTTTCTTT.

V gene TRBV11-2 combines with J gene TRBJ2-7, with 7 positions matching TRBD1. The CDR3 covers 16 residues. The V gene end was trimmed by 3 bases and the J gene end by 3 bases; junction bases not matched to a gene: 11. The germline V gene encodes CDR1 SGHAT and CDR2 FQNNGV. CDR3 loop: CASSLARNRGDYEQYF. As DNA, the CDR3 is TGTGCCAGCAGCTTGGCCAGGAACAGGGGCGACTACGAGCAGTACTTC.

CDR3 in DNA: TGCAGTGCTAGAAGCCTGGATACGCAGTATTTT. Residues: CSARSLDTQYF. This sequence joins TRBV20-1 and TRBJ2-3; D gene unclear. V lost 2 bases, J lost 6 bases, and 6 bases lay in between. The CDR3 totals 11 residues. In germline, CDR1 is DFQATT, CDR2 SNEGSKA (reference sequence).

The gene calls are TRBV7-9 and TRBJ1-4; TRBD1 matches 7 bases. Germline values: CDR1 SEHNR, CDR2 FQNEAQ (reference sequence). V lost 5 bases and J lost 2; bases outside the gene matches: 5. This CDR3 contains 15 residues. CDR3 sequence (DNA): TGTGCCAGCAGCCAACAGGGGCAGACTAATGAAAAACTGTTTTTT. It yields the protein CASSQQGQTNEKLFF. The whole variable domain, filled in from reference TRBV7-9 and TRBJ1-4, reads DTGVSQNPRHKITKRGQNVTFRCDPISEHNRLYWYRQTLGQGPEFLTYFQNEAQLEKSRLLSDRFSAERPKGSFSTLEIQRTEQGDSAMYLCASSQQGQTNEKLFFGSGTQLSVL.

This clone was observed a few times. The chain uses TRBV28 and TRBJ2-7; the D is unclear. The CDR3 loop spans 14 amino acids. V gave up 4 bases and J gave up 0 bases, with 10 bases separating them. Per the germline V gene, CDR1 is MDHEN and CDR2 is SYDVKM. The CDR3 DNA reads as TGTGCCAGCAGTTCCAACACGCTCTCCTACGAGCAGTACTTC. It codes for CASSSNTLSYEQYF.

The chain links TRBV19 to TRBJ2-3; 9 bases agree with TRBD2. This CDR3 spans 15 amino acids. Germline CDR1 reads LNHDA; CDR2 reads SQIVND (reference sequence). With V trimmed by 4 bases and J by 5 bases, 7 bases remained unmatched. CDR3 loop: CASSTLAGVRDTQYF. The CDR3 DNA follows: TGTGCCAGTAGTACCTTAGCGGGAGTAAGAGATACGCAGTATTTT. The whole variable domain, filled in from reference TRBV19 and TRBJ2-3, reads DGGITQSPKYLFRKEGQNVTLSCEQNLNHDAMYWYRQDPGQGLRLIYYSQIVNDFQKGDIAEGYSVSREKKESFPLTVTSAQKNPTAFYLCASSTLAGVRDTQYFGPGTRLTVL.

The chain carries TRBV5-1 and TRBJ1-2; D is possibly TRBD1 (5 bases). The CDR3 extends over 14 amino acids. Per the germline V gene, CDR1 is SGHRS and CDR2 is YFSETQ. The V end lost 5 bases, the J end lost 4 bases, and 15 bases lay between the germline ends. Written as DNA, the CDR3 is TGCGCCAGCAGTCCCCTGGGGGGAGCCTATGGCTACACCTTC. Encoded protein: CASSPLGGAYGYTF.

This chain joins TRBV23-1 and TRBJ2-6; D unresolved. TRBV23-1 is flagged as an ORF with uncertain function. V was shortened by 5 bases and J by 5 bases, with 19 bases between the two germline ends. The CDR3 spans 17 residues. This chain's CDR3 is CASSNTPQQSRANVLTF. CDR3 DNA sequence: TGCGCCAGCAGTAACACCCCGCAACAAAGTCGGGCCAACGTCCTGACTTTC.

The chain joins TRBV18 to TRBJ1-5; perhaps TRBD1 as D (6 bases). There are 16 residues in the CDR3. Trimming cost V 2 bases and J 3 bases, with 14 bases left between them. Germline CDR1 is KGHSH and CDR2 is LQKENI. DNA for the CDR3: TGTGCCAGCTCACCATCGGACGGACAGATCAATCAGCCCCAGCATTTT. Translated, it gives CASSPSDGQINQPQHF.

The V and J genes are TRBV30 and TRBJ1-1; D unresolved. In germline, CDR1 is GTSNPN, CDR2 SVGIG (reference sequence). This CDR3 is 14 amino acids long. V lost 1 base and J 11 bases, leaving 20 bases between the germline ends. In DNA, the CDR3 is TGTGCCTGGAGTGGAAGTAGATATCGGTCTCCGGCTTTCTTT. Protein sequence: CAWSGSRYRSPAFF.

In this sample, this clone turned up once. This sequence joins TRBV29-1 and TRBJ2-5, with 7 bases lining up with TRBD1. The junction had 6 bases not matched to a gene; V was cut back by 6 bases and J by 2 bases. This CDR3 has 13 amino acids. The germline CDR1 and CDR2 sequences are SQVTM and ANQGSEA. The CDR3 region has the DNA TGCAGCGTGGCCGGGACAGATCAAGAGACCCAGTACTTC. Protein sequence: CSVAGTDQETQYF.

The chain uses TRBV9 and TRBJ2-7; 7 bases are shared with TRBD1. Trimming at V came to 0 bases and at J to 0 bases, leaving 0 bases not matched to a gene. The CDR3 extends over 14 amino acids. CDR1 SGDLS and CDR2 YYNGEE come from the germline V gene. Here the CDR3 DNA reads TGTGCCAGCAGCGTAGGGGACAGCTCCTACGAGCAGTACTTC. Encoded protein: CASSVGDSSYEQYF.

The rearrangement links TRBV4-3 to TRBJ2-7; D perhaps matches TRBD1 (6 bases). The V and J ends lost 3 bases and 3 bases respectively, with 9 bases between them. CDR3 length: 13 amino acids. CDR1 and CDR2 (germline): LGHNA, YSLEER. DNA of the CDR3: TGCGCCAGCAGCCACGGCAGGGGCTACGAGCAGTACTTC. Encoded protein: CASSHGRGYEQYF.